Presented here are 13 T cell receptor beta chains from one specimen sequenced in a study of response to subunit inactivated influenza vaccine. TCRdb ran MiXCR on the RT-PCR reads and lists one entry per CDR3 protein. The table lists about 500,000 distinct CDR3 sequences, approximately 7.2% of them singletons. Sequencing used PBMCs from blood, obtained less than 30 months after vaccination. Every receptor here comes from a man between 45 and 75 years old who received an inactivated influenza vaccine.

This clonotype was recorded at least ten times. This chain uses TRBV12-3 or TRBV12-4 with TRBJ2-2, with D possibly TRBD1 on 6 matching bases. The CDR3 has 16 amino acids. V lost 3 bases, J lost 0 bases, and 11 bases lay in between. The CDR3 sequence: CASSLTGQTNTGELFF. CDR3 DNA sequence: TGTGCCAGCAGTTTGACAGGCCAGACGAACACCGGGGAGCTGTTTTTT.

The V gene is TRBV12-3 or TRBV12-4, the J gene TRBJ2-7, with 8 bases identical to TRBD2. This CDR3 is 16 amino acids long. V lost 5 bases, J lost 3 bases, and 12 bases stayed unmatched. The CDR3 protein is CASSPPPLADHYEQYF. The CDR3 coding sequence is TGTGCCAGCAGTCCGCCCCCACTAGCGGACCACTACGAGCAGTACTTC.

Only a few counts were recorded for this clonotype. The V gene is TRBV6-2 or TRBV6-3, the J gene TRBJ2-7; 8 bases are a match to TRBD2. CDR3 size: 14 residues. Germline lookup yields CDR1 MNHEY and CDR2 SVGEGT. Trimming removed 7 bases from V and 3 bases from J; junction bases left unmatched: 8. DNA for the CDR3: TGTGCCAGCACCTATAGCGGGAACCACTACGAGCAGTACTTC. It is translated as CASTYSGNHYEQYF.

This clonotype was seen once. The DNA for the CDR3 is TGTGCCAGAAGCCTAGCGGGAGGGCGCGCAGATACGCAGTATTTT. Amino acid sequence: CARSLAGGRADTQYF. This chain joins TRBV12-3 or TRBV12-4 and TRBJ2-3; 12 nucleotides align to TRBD2. The J segment lost 4 bases and the V segment lost 9 bases, leaving 8 bases of the junction unmatched. The CDR3 contains 15 residues.

This clonotype was counted a few times. The rearrangement links TRBV20-1 to TRBJ2-3; TRBD2 matches 11 bases. Germline V gene lookup returns CDR1 DFQATT and CDR2 SNEGSKA (reference sequence). The ends lost 6 bases at V and 4 bases at J; junction bases unmatched: 3. CDR3 size: 13 residues. The CDR3: CSAQLAGADTQYF. The CDR3 coding sequence is TGCAGTGCCCAACTAGCGGGAGCAGATACGCAGTATTTT.

The rearrangement joins TRBV6-1 to TRBJ1-3; D is perhaps TRBD1 (5 bases). The V and J ends lost 8 bases and 1 base respectively, with 12 bases between them. The germline V gene has CDR1 MNHNS and CDR2 SASEGT. This CDR3 comprises 14 residues. In DNA, the CDR3 is TGTGCCAGCGCTCTGGGGGGTTCTGGAAACACCATATATTTT. Protein: CASALGGSGNTIYF.

This clonotype was seen at least ten times. CDR3 in DNA: TGTGCCAGCAGTCTCTTAGCGGGGGTGTCCTACGAGCAGTACTTC. The encoded protein is CASSLLAGVSYEQYF. The chain carries TRBV5-8 and TRBJ2-7; TRBD2 matches 9 bases. This CDR3 is 15 amino acids long. CDR1 is SGHTS, CDR2 YDEGEE, per germline. V was pared by 5 bases and J by 1 base, with 7 bases of the junction left unmatched.

This clonotype was seen a handful of times. The rearrangement links TRBV5-1 to TRBJ2-5; 8 bases align to TRBD1. The CDR3 length is 15 residues. V lost 4 bases and J lost 4; bases outside the gene matches: 9. Germline lookup yields CDR1 SGHRS and CDR2 YFSETQ. The CDR3: CASSLQPGGGETQYF. The CDR3 nucleotides are TGCGCCAGCAGCCTCCAACCAGGGGGCGGAGAGACCCAGTACTTC.

This clonotype was seen a few times. Germline is not matched at one junction end, which may reflect a read error. The genes are TRBV9 and TRBJ2-3; 7 nucleotides agree with TRBD2. The CDR3 spans 18 residues. In germline, CDR1 is SGDLS, CDR2 YYNGEE. The CDR3 region is CASSVEALRTSVTDTRYF. The CDR3 DNA follows: TGTGCCAGCAGCGTGGAGGCCTTAAGGACTAGTGTCACAGATACGCGGTATTTT.

This sequence joins TRBV5-1 and TRBJ1-6, with 9 bases lining up with TRBD1. With V trimmed by 4 bases and J by 4 bases, 3 bases remained unmatched. Per germline, CDR1 SGHRS and CDR2 YFSETQ. This CDR3 spans 15 amino acids. The CDR3: CASSVDRGYNSPLHF. The CDR3, as DNA: TGCGCCAGCAGCGTGGACAGGGGATATAATTCACCCCTCCACTTT.

The J gene is TRBJ2-7, the V gene TRBV4-3; no clear D. CDR3 size: 16 residues. Trimming removed 0 bases from V and 5 bases from J, with 17 bases in between. The germline V gene has CDR1 LGHNA and CDR2 YSLEER. The CDR3 sequence: CASSQDDGVFGHEQYF. As DNA, the CDR3 is TGCGCCAGCAGCCAAGACGACGGAGTATTCGGCCACGAGCAGTACTTC.

At least ten counts were recorded for this clonotype. A read error may produce the germline difference seen at one junction end. The V and J genes are TRBV3-1 and TRBJ1-2; D not certain. This CDR3 has 13 residues. Germline V gene lookup returns CDR1 LGHDT and CDR2 YNNKEL (reference sequence). The CDR3 sequence: CASSQDPGSPRIF. CDR3 nucleotides: TGTGCCAGCAGCCAAGATCCAGGCTCCCCAAGGATCTTC.

This chain links TRBV25-1 with TRBJ2-1, with 9 positions matching TRBD2. The CDR3 length is 14 residues. From germline, CDR1 is MGHDK and CDR2 SYGVNS. With 5 bases clipped from V and 6 bases from J, the junction kept 5 bases outside the gene matches. The CDR3 bases are TGTGCCAGCAGTCCCGCGGGGGGGCCCAATGAGCAGTTCTTC. It translates to CASSPAGGPNEQFF.